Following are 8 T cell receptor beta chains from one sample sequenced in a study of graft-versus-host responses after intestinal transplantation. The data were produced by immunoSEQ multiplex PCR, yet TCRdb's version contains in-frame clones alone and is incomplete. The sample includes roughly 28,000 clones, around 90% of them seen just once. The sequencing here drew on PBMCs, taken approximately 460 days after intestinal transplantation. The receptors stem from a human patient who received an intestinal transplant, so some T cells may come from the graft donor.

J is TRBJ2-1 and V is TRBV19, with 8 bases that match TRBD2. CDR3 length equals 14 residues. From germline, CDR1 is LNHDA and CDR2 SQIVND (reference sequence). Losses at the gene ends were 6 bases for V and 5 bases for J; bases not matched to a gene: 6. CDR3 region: CASSPGGLNNEQFF. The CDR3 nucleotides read TGTGCCAGTAGCCCGGGGGGGCTTAACAATGAGCAGTTCTTC.

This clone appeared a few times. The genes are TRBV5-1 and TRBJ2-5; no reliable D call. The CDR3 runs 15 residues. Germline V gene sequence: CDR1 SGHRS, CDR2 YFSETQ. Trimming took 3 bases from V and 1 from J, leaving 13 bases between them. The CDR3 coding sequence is TGCGCCAGCAGCTCTACAAGCCGGGTCCAAGAGACCCAGTACTTC. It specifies CASSSTSRVQETQYF.

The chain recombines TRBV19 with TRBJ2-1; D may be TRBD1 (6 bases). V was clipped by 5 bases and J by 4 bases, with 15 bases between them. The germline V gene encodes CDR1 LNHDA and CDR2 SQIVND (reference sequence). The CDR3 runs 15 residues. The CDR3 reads CASSFSGTFYNEQFF. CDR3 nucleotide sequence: TGTGCCAGTAGTTTCTCCGGGACATTTTACAATGAGCAGTTCTTC.

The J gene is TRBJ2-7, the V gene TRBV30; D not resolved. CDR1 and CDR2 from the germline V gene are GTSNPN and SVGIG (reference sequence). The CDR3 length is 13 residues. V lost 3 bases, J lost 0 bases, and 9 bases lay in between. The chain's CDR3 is CAWSAGPSYEQYF. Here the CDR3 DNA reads TGTGCCTGGAGCGCCGGGCCCTCCTACGAGCAGTACTTC. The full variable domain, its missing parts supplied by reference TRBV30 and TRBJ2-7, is SQTIHQWPATLVQPVGSPLSLECTVEGTSNPNLYWYRQAAGRGLQLLFYSVGIGQISSEVPQNLSASRPQDRQFILSSKKLLLSDSGFYLCAWSAGPSYEQYFGPGTRLTVT.

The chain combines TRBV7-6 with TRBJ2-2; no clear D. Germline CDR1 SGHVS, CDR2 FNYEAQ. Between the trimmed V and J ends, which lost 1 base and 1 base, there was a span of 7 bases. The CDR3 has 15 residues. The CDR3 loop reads CASSLVGRNTGELFF. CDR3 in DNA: TGTGCCAGCAGCTTAGTAGGGCGGAACACCGGGGAGCTGTTTTTT.

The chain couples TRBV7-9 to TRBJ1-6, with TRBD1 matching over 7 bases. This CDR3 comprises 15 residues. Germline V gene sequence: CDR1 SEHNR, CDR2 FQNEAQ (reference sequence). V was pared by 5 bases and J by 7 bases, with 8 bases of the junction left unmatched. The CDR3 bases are TGTGCCAGCAGCCACTTGACAGGGTCCAATTCACCCCTCCACTTT. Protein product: CASSHLTGSNSPLHF.

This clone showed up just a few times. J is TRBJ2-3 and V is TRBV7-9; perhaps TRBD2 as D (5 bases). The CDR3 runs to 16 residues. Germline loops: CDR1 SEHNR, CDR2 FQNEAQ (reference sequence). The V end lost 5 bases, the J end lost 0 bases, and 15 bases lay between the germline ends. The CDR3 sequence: CASSVEGGPSTDTQYF. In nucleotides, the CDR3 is TGTGCCAGCAGCGTAGAGGGCGGGCCTAGCACAGATACGCAGTATTTT.

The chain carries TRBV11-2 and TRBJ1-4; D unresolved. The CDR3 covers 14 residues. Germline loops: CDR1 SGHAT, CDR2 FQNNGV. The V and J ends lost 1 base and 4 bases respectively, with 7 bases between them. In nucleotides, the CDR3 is TGTGCCAGCAGCTTAGGACGGATTAATGAAAAACTGTTTTTT. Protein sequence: CASSLGRINEKLFF. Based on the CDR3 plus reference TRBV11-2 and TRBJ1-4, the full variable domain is EAGVAQSPRYKIIEKRQSVAFWCNPISGHATLYWYQQILGQGPKLLIQFQNNGVVDDSQLPKDRFSAERLKGVDSTLKIQPAKLEDSAVYLCASSLGRINEKLFFGSGTQLSVL.